This T cell receptor (beta chain) came from a study of cytomegalovirus exposure and HLA in healthy donors. The study's findings and limits: Most sequenced TCRs were rare (though some public TCRs occurred in many donors). Being productive about 90% or about 30% of the time was typical of most TCR beta V segments in an earlier analysis. Differences between HLA loci emerged in a later analysis of TCR association rates, with DRB1 most and HLA-C fewest.

Germline V gives CDR1 LGHNA, CDR2 YSLEER. Losses at the gene ends were 1 base for V and 4 bases for J; bases not matched to a gene: 5. The CDR3 runs 16 residues. A few counts support this clone. Antigen specificity is unknown. Though nominally healthy at sampling, donors likely had unrecorded immune exposures. The primer mix had 60 Vbeta and 13 Jbeta primers. Only in-frame clones appear in the TCRdb table, and some are missing; sequencing was by immunoSEQ multiplex PCR. The data hold around 100,000 clones, with 80% to 90% observed a single time. This clonotype was sampled from a woman younger than 35 in good health and CMV-seronegative. V is TRBV4-3 and J is TRBJ1-3; 9 positions agree with TRBD1. The sequencing sample was made of PBMCs. DNA for the CDR3: TGCGCCAGCAGCCAAGGACAGGGGGAATCAGGAAACACCATATATTTT. This gives the protein CASSQGQGESGNTIYF.